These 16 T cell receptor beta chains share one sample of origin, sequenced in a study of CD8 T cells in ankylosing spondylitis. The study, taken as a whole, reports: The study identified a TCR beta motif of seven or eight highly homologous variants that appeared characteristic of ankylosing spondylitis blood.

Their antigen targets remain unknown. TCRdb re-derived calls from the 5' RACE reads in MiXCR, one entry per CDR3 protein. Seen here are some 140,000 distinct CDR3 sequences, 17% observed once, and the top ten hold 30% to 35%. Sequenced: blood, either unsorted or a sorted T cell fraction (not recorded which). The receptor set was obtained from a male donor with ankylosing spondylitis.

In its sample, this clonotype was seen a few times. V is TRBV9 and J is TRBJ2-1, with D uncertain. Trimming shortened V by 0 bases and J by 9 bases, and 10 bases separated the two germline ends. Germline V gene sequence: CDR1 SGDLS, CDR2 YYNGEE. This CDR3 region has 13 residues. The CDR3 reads CASSVGSFSEQFF. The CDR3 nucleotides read TGTGCCAGCAGCGTAGGGAGTTTCAGTGAGCAGTTCTTC. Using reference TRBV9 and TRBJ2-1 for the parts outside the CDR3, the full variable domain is DSGVTQTPKHLITATGQRVTLRCSPRSGDLSVYWYQQSLDQGLQFLIQYYNGEERAKGNILERFSAQQFPDLHSELNLSSLELGDSALYFCASSVGSFSEQFFGPGTRLTVL.

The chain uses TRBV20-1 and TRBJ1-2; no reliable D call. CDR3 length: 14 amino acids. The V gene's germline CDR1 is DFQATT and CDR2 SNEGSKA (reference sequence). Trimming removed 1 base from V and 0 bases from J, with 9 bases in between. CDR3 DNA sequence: TGCAGTGCTAGAGGGGCCGCTTCTAACTATGGCTACACCTTC. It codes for CSARGAASNYGYTF.

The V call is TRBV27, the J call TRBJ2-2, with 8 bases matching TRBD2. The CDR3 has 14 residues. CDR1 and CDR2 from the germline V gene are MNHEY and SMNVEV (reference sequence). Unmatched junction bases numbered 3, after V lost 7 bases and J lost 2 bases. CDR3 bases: TGTGCCAGCACGAGCGGGAGAAACACCGGGGAGCTGTTTTTT. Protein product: CASTSGRNTGELFF.

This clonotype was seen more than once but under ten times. This CDR3 is CARSGTGGTGTGELFF. The CDR3 DNA reads TGTGCCAGATCCGGGACAGGAGGGACGGGCACCGGGGAGCTGTTTTTT. The V and J genes are TRBV2 and TRBJ2-2; 8 bases align to TRBD1. With 9 bases clipped from V and 4 bases from J, the junction kept 13 bases outside the gene matches. CDR3 length: 16 amino acids. Germline lookup yields CDR1 SNHLY and CDR2 FYNNEI.

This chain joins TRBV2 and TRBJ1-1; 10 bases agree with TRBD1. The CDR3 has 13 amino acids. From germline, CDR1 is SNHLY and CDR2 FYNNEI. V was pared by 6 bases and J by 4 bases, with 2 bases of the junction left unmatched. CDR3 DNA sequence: TGTGCCAGCAGATGGACAGGGGGCACTGAAGCTTTCTTT. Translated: CASRWTGGTEAFF.

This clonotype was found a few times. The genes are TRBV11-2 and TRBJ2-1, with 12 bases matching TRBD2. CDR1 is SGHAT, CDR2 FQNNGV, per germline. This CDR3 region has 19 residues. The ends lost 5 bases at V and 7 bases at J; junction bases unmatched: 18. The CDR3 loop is CASSRWGLAGLPRENEQFF. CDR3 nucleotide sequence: TGTGCCAGCAGCCGCTGGGGACTAGCGGGCCTCCCGAGGGAGAATGAGCAGTTCTTC.

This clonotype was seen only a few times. The CDR3 DNA reads TGTGCCAGCAGCTTGGGACCGGCAGGGCCGTACGAGCAGTACTTC. Residues: CASSLGPAGPYEQYF. The J gene is TRBJ2-7, the V gene TRBV7-9; the D call may be TRBD1 or TRBD2 (5 bases each). Trimming removed 3 bases at V and 4 bases at J, with 16 bases between. The CDR3 spans 15 residues. The germline CDR1 and CDR2 sequences are SEHNR and FQNEAQ (reference sequence).

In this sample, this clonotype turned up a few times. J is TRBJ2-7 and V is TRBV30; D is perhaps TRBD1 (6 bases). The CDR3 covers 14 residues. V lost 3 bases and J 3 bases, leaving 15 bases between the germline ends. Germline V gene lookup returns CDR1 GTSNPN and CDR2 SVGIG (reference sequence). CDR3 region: CAWRGWGQDYEQYF. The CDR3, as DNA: TGTGCCTGGAGGGGGTGGGGGCAGGACTACGAGCAGTACTTC.

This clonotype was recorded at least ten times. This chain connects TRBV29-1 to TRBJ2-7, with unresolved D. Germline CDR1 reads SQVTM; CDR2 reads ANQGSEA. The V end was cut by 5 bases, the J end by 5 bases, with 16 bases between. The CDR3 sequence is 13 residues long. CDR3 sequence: CSVKATASDEQYF. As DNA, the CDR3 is TGCAGCGTTAAGGCGACGGCGTCTGACGAGCAGTACTTC.

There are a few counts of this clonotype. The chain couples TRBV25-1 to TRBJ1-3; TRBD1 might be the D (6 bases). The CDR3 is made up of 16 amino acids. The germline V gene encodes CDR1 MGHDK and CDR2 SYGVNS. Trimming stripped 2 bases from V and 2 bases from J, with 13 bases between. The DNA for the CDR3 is TGTGCCAGCAGTGAACGAACAGGGCTAGCTGGAAACACCATATATTTT. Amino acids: CASSERTGLAGNTIYF.

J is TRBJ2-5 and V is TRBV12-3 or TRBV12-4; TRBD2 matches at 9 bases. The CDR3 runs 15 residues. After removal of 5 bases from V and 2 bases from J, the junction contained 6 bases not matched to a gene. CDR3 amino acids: CASSPSGRRQETQYF. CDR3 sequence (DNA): TGTGCCAGCAGTCCCAGCGGGAGGAGGCAAGAGACCCAGTACTTC.

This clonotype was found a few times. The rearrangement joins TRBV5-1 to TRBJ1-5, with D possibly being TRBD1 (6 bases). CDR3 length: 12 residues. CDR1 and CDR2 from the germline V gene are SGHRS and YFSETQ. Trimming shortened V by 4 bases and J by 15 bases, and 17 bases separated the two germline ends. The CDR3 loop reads CASSPGGGPLHF. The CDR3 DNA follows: TGCGCCAGCAGCCCGGGAGGGGGGCCCTTGCATTTT.

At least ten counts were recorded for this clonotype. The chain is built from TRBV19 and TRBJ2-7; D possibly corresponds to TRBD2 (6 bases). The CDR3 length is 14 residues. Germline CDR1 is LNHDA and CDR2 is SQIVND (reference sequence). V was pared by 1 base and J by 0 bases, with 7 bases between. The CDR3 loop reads CASSIGDSSYEQYF. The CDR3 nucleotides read TGTGCCAGTAGTATAGGGGACTCCTCCTACGAGCAGTACTTC.

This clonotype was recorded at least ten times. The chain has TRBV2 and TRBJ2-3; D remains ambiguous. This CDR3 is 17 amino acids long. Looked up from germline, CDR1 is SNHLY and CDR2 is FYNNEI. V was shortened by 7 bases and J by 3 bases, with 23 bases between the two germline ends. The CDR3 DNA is TGTGCCAGCACCCCGAAGGCTTGGGCCATGGGGACAGATACGCAGTATTTT. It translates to CASTPKAWAMGTDTQYF.

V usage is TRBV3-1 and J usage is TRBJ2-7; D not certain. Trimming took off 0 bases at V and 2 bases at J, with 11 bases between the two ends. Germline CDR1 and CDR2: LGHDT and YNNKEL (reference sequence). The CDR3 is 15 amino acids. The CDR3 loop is CASSQDPSSPYEQYF. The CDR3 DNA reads TGTGCCAGCAGCCAAGACCCGTCCTCCCCCTACGAGCAGTACTTC.

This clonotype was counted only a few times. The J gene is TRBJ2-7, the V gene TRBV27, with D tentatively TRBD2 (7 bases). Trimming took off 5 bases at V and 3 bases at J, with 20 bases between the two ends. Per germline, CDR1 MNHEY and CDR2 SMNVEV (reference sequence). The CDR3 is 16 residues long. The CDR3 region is CASSRPGGRGDYEQYF. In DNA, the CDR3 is TGTGCCAGCAGTCGCCCGGGGGGCCGGGGTGACTACGAGCAGTACTTC.